Listed below are T cell receptor beta chains from one sample, sequenced in a study of cytomegalovirus exposure and HLA in healthy donors. Sequencing was performed with immunoSEQ multiplex PCR; in TCRdb, only in-frame clones are kept and a portion is missing. This table holds 100,000 or so clones, approximately 84% found once. Sequenced: PBMCs. These receptors were collected from a man aged 18 to 30 in good health and CMV-seronegative. CDR3s include the opening cysteine and the closing phenylalanine or tryptophan. A D gene is named only where the DNA matches it firmly. The listing skips clone size in some rows; elsewhere it reads once, few, many or a size class.

j_call clone_size d_call v_call cdr3_nt cdr3_aa
TRBJ2-7 once - TRBV5-1 TGCGCCAGCAGCTTGGACACCGACAGGAAATACGAGCAGTACTTC CASSLDTDRKYEQYF
TRBJ2-1 - TRBD2 TRBV13 TGTGCCAGCAGTAAATATACCCGGACTAGCGGGAGAGGGTCCTACAATGAGCAGTTCTTC CASSKYTRTSGRGSYNEQFF
TRBJ1-2 - TRBD1 TRBV19 TGTGCCAGCCAGGGGGCGGACTATGGCTACACCTTC CASQGADYGYTF
TRBJ1-1 few TRBD1 TRBV6-5 TGTGCCAGCAGCCAACAGGGGATGAACACTGAAGCTTTCTTT CASSQQGMNTEAFF
TRBJ2-7 once TRBD2 TRBV27 TGTGCCAGCAGAGGGACCGGGACTATACCCTACGAGCAGTACTTC CASRGTGTIPYEQYF
TRBJ2-3 - TRBD1 TRBV2 TGTGCCAGCAGTGAAAATTCACCGGGACAGGGGTCCCCTTATACGCAGTATTTT CASSENSPGQGSPYTQYF
TRBJ2-1 - - TRBV7-9 TGTGCCAGCAGCTTAGGAACGAAGCGCGGTGAGCAGTTCTTC CASSLGTKRGEQFF
TRBJ2-1 - TRBD2 TRBV5-1 TGCGCCAGCAGCTTCCGGGACTACGACAGTTACAATGAGCAGTTCTTC CASSFRDYDSYNEQFF
TRBJ2-2 - TRBD1 TRBV10-2 TGCGCCAGCAGGGATTACCCGGGACAGGGGTCTCCCGGGGAGCTGTTTTTT CASRDYPGQGSPGELFF
TRBJ1-1 - TRBD1 TRBV11-1 TGTGCCAGCAGCCCTGGACAGGGGAAGAACACTGAAGCTTTCTTT CASSPGQGKNTEAFF
TRBJ2-3 - - TRBV27 TGTGCCAGCAGTTCCAGCGGGTATAGAGTCACAGATACGCAGTATTTT CASSSSGYRVTDTQYF
TRBJ1-6 - TRBD1 TRBV27 TGTGCCAGCAGTTTTGGACAGGGAAATTCACCCCTCCACTTT CASSFGQGNSPLHF
TRBJ2-7 - - TRBV15 TGTGCCACCAGCAGAGGACGGCAGGGGGGCTACGAGCAGTACTTC CATSRGRQGGYEQYF
TRBJ2-5 - - TRBV27 TGTGCCAGCAGTCCTCTGGGAGTGGAGACCCAGTACTTC CASSPLGVETQYF
TRBJ2-4 - - TRBV4-1 TGCGCCAGCAGCCAAGGTGGGCCGCCAGCCAAAAACATTCAGTACTTC CASSQGGPPAKNIQYF
TRBJ1-1 - - TRBV18 TGTGCCAGCTCACCACCTCATAAGACAGTCGGAGCTTTCTTT CASSPPHKTVGAFF
TRBJ2-5 - TRBD2 TRBV2 TGTGCCAGCAGTCGGACTAGCGGCTTCCGAGAGACCCAGTACTTC CASSRTSGFRETQYF
TRBJ1-2 - - TRBV4-1 TGCGCCAGCAGCCAAGAAGAGTTGGCAGGATCCGGCTACACCTTC CASSQEELAGSGYTF
TRBJ2-5 - TRBD2 TRBV18 TGTGCCAGCTCACCGGGGACTACCCGTTGGGAGACCCAGTACTTC CASSPGTTRWETQYF
TRBJ1-3 few - TRBV6-6 TGTGCCAGCAGGCCCGGGAGCTCTGGAAACACCATATATTTT CASRPGSSGNTIYF
TRBJ1-5 few - TRBV6-1 TGTGCCAGCAGTGCGGAACAAGGGGGGCCCCAGCATTTT CASSAEQGGPQHF
TRBJ1-5 - TRBD1 TRBV6-1 TGTGCCAGCAGTGAAGCAAGGACAGGGGTATTGAATCAGCCCCAGCATTTT CASSEARTGVLNQPQHF
TRBJ1-1 - TRBD1 TRBV28 TGTGCCAGCAGTTTGGTACAGGGGTCCATGAACACTGAAGCTTTCTTT CASSLVQGSMNTEAFF
TRBJ2-3 - TRBD2 TRBV6-1 TGTGCCAGCAGAAAAATTGGACTAGACACAGATACGCAGTATTTT CASRKIGLDTDTQYF
TRBJ2-5 - TRBD2 TRBV5-1 TGCGCCAGCAGCTTGGAGCTAGCGGGTCAAGTAGAGACCCAGTACTTC CASSLELAGQVETQYF
TRBJ1-1 - TRBD1 TRBV27 TGTGCCAGCAGTCCCTGGACAGGGGAGGCCACTGAAGCTTTCTTT CASSPWTGEATEAFF